The T cell receptor (beta chain) described here comes from a study of neoadjuvant anti-PD-1 for oral cavity cancer (dated by TCRdb to about 2021). With regard to the full study: Before undergoing curative-intent surgical resection, most patients got three to four biweekly nivolumab doses at 3 mg/kg. Patients without progression received a fourth nivolumab dose around day 43 and underwent definitive surgical resection on days 50-56. Under RECIST 1.1, patients with complete response, partial response or stable disease were classed as responders, and patients with progression were classed as non-responders. The parent correlative cohort had about 11 patients and a response rate of about 31%.

The time point label, read with the paper, signifies: before neoadjuvant nivolumab. Patients had been newly diagnosed with stage II-IVA oral cavity squamous cell carcinoma, and no prior systemic or radiation treatment had been given to the patients. Everyone in the cohort had locally advanced, HPV-negative oral cavity squamous cell carcinoma. Peripheral blood mononuclear cells were analyzed directly, without maintenance or expansion in culture. Samples came from a longitudinal correlative study of a single-arm phase II trial of neoadjuvant nivolumab in oral cavity squamous cell carcinoma. Genomic DNA-based TCRbeta sequencing was performed on subject-matched pre- and post-treatment PBMCs and tumors from three responders and three non-responders. Peripheral blood mononuclear cells were collected once before nivolumab treatment and again after treatment, at the time of surgery. Genomic DNA was isolated from PBMCs using the Maxwell RSC DNA from Cells kit.

What the research found in general, with its limitations: The TCR analyses had only three patients in each response group, and the authors called for validation in larger cohorts. Within PBMCs, T cell clonality (Gini index) was significantly higher in non-responders than responders after neoadjuvant nivolumab. A higher pretreatment blood Treg/Th17 ratio correlated with both higher pretreatment blood TCRbeta clonality and lower post-treatment tumor TCRbeta clonality.

From the cysteine through the phenylalanine, the CDR3 covers 14 amino acids. CDR3 DNA is the only sequence kept; it has 42 bases, read in frame from the first base. The germline V gene supplies CDR1 SGHRS and CDR2 YFSETQ. V and J are truncated by 0 bases and 6 bases respectively, leaving an intervening sequence of 12 bases. For deep sequencing, PBMC libraries mostly used approximately 500 ng of input genomic DNA, with six replicates for each sample. The immunoSEQ hsTCRbeta kit was used to prepare TCRbeta libraries, following the manufacturer's instructions. An Illumina NovaSeq 6000 S4 flow cell was used to sequence the final libraries, which had first been combined to 3 nM. The authors processed their data as follows. The immunoSEQ Analyzer was used for raw data preprocessing and quality control. The analysis was limited to productive rearrangements, and each clonotype was defined by a unique CDR3 amino acid sequence. Using the R package tcR, the researchers computed the Gini-Simpson index as their estimate of repertoire clonality. Gini indices were compared with Student's t test, and associations with tumor size change were assessed by Pearson correlation. Here the immuneACCESS table is served through TCRdb, limited to in-frame sequences with V and J called. Missing clones are a known gap in these copies; in checked studies unresolved V genes cover under half, and the rest lacks a known reason. The DNA gave D and trimming, while V, J and clone size come from that table. The sample has about 72,000 clones on record, around 82% of them singletons. The top ten hold 3.4% of the sample.

On this clone itself: It has no known antigen specificity. It has no much larger one-base neighbor in the sample; base qualities were not kept.

The starting material was PBMCs, obtained before nivolumab (anti-PD-1) treatment. This sequence originates from a person between 35 and 79 years old with oral cavity squamous cell carcinoma. Recombination linked TRBV5-1 to TRBJ1-1; the D segment could be TRBD1, given 6 matching bases. The CDR3 region reads CASSLEQGMSEAFF. The DNA sequence follows: TGCGCCAGCAGCTTGGAACAGGGAATGTCTGAAGCTTTCTTT.